One sample yielded the 11 T cell receptor beta chains listed below, sequenced in a study of T cell responses to AZD1222 COVID-19 vaccine. Profiled with immunoSEQ multiplex PCR; TCRdb holds only in-frame clones, not every one. The repertoire holds over 150,000 clones, 92% seen once, with around 4.6% in the top ten. The sequencing here drew on peripheral blood, taken on day 0 of MenACWY control vaccination. Receptor source: an adult in good health.

V and J are TRBV6-5 and TRBJ2-1, with no clear D. The CDR3 loop spans 11 amino acids. Per germline, CDR1 MNHEY and CDR2 SVGAGI. Trimming removed 5 bases at V and 10 bases at J, with 9 bases between. The CDR3 nucleotides are TGTGCCAGCAGTCGTAACTACGAGCAGTTCTTC. It translates to CASSRNYEQFF.

This chain links TRBV5-5 with TRBJ2-7; the match to TRBD2 covers 9 bases. The CDR3 runs to 16 residues. CDR1 SGHKS and CDR2 YYEKEE come from the germline V gene (reference sequence). With V trimmed by 1 base and J by 2 bases, 7 bases remained unmatched. The CDR3 spells CASSLRASGVTYEQYF. CDR3 bases: TGTGCCAGCAGCTTGCGGGCTAGCGGGGTAACCTACGAGCAGTACTTC. Together with reference TRBV5-5 and TRBJ2-7, the CDR3 gives the full variable domain: DAGVTQSPTHLIKTRGQQVTLRCSPISGHKSVSWYQQVLGQGPQFIFQYYEKEERGRGNFPDRFSARQFPNYSSELNVNALLLGDSALYLCASSLRASGVTYEQYFGPGTRLTVT.

The J gene is TRBJ2-1, the V gene TRBV5-1; D remains ambiguous. The CDR3 extends over 14 amino acids. CDR1 and CDR2 from the germline V gene are SGHRS and YFSETQ. V lost 0 bases and J 7 bases, leaving 11 bases between the germline ends. CDR3: CASSLGYAANEQFF. In DNA, the CDR3 is TGCGCCAGCAGCTTGGGTTATGCCGCGAATGAGCAGTTCTTC.

The gene calls are TRBV28 and TRBJ2-7, with 7 bases fitting TRBD2. V shed 5 bases, J shed 4 bases, and the junction held 8 bases outside the gene matches. The CDR3 spans 14 residues. The germline V gene encodes CDR1 MDHEN and CDR2 SYDVKM. CDR3 amino acids: CASSGWLADYEQYF. CDR3 DNA sequence: TGTGCCAGCAGTGGGTGGCTAGCGGATTACGAGCAGTACTTC.

The chain combines TRBV19 with TRBJ2-5, with D possibly matching TRBD2 (6 bases). Trimming left V 3 bases short and J 4 bases short, with 18 bases between. CDR3 length: 16 residues. The germline CDR1 and CDR2 sequences are LNHDA and SQIVND (reference sequence). CDR3 protein: CASSMRVTSIGETQYF. CDR3 sequence (DNA): TGTGCCAGTAGTATGCGGGTGACTAGTATCGGAGAGACCCAGTACTTC.

The genes are TRBV7-2 and TRBJ1-2; 9 bases map to TRBD1. Germline-derived CDR1 and CDR2 are SGHTA and FQGNSA. The CDR3 loop spans 15 amino acids. The V gene end was trimmed by 8 bases and the J gene end by 3 bases; junction bases not matched to a gene: 10. CDR3: CASATGTGTHYGYTF. Here the CDR3 DNA reads TGTGCCAGCGCCACCGGGACAGGGACTCACTATGGCTACACCTTC.

The chain has TRBV19 and TRBJ1-4, with D unclear. The CDR3 sequence is 12 residues long. The germline V gene has CDR1 LNHDA and CDR2 SQIVND (reference sequence). Trimming left V 4 bases short and J 6 bases short, with 6 bases between. CDR3 protein: CASSRLDEKLFF. CDR3 DNA: TGTGCCAGTAGTAGACTCGATGAAAAACTGTTTTTT.

This rearrangement joins TRBV6-5 to TRBJ1-2; D gene unclear. CDR1 and CDR2 (germline): MNHEY, SVGAGI. V was trimmed by 8 bases and J by 4 bases, leaving 17 bases between them. The length of the CDR3 is 14 residues. The CDR3 DNA follows: TGTGCCAGCTCAGCCGACTTGGAGCCCTATGGCTACACCTTC. Its translation: CASSADLEPYGYTF.

The chain joins TRBV9 to TRBJ2-7; TRBD2 agrees at 7 bases. Germline values: CDR1 SGDLS, CDR2 YYNGEE. This CDR3 has 17 residues. V was clipped by 3 bases and J by 7 bases; unmatched bases: 19. CDR3 protein: CASSGSSPSGAAGEQYF. CDR3 coding DNA: TGTGCCAGCAGCGGTAGCTCGCCTAGCGGAGCGGCCGGAGAGCAGTACTTC.

The V and J genes are TRBV7-2 and TRBJ2-7; TRBD1 aligns across 7 bases. V was clipped by 4 bases and J by 2 bases; unmatched bases: 5. This CDR3 is built from 14 residues. Germline assignment: CDR1 SGHTA and CDR2 FQGNSA. CDR3 loop: CASSSRTGPYEQYF. The DNA for the CDR3 is TGTGCCAGCAGCTCCAGGACAGGACCCTACGAGCAGTACTTC.

V is TRBV7-2 and J is TRBJ1-3, with D uncertain. The CDR3 covers 11 residues. Germline values: CDR1 SGHTA, CDR2 FQGNSA. V dropped 8 bases and J dropped 4 bases, with 6 bases sitting between them. Here the CDR3 reads CASGIGNTIYF. The CDR3 nucleotides read TGTGCCAGCGGGATCGGAAACACCATATATTTT.